The TCR beta chain under discussion was sequenced for a study of cytomegalovirus exposure and HLA in healthy donors. Study overall: Counted in an early data release were about 85 million unique TCRs from HLA-typed donors.

Germline V gene lookup returns CDR1 SGHTA and CDR2 FQGNSA. The CDR3 covers 16 residues. V was pared by 0 bases and J by 1 base, with 12 bases between. The PCR was carried out with 60 Vbeta primers and 13 Jbeta primers. Profiling relied on immunoSEQ multiplex PCR, and the TCRdb table lists in-frame clones only, not all of them. The sample has about 190,000 clones, about 70% seen once; the top ten hold approximately 1.8%. This receptor was identified in a woman aged 25 to 45 in good health and CMV-seronegative. Specimen: PBMCs. V and J are TRBV7-2 and TRBJ1-2, with D possibly matching TRBD1 (5 bases). This chain's CDR3 is CASSLARGRINYGYTF. In nucleotides, the CDR3 is TGTGCCAGCAGCTTAGCGCGGGGGAGGATTAACTATGGCTACACCTTC.